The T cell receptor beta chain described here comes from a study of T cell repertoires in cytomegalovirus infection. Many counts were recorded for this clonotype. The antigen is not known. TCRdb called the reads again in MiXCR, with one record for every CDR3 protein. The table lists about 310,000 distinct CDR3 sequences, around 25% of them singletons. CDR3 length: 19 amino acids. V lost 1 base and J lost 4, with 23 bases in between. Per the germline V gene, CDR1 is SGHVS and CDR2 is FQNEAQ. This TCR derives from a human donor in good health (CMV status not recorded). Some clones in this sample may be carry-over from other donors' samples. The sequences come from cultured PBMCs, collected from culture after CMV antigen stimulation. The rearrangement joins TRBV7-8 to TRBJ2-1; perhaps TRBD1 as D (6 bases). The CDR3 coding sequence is TGTGCCAGCAGCTTAGGGGGGCGGGTCTTTTGGCGTCGGTACAATGAGCAGTTCTTC. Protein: CASSLGGRVFWRRYNEQFF.